This paragraph covers one T cell receptor (beta chain) sequence. The antigen remains undetermined. An end of the junction differs from the germline gene, which may be a read error. These data originate in a study of fetal regulatory T cell absence and autoimmunity. Study-level information: IPEX patients had exocrine pancreas autoimmunity without clinical diabetes.

CDR1 and CDR2 from the germline V gene are MGHDK and SYGVNS. This CDR3 contains 11 residues. General observations from the study: Some top pancreas TCR clones were over 90-fold enriched versus cord blood. Antigen-driven pancreatic autoimmunity before birth in IPEX was inferred from oligoclonal enrichment.

This was a survey-level run. TCRdb keeps only in-frame clones here, not all; method: immunoSEQ multiplex PCR. Among some 46,000 clones, roughly 80% were seen once, and the ten largest hold around 0.43%. This rearrangement joins TRBV25-1 to TRBJ2-5; TRBD2 might be the D (6 bases). The source of this sequence is a newborn boy with IPEX syndrome. Sequencing was done on a sample of cord blood. CDR3 residues: CASSEWGLLNF. The CDR3 nucleotides read TGTGCCAGCAGTGAATGGGGACTCCTAAACTTC.